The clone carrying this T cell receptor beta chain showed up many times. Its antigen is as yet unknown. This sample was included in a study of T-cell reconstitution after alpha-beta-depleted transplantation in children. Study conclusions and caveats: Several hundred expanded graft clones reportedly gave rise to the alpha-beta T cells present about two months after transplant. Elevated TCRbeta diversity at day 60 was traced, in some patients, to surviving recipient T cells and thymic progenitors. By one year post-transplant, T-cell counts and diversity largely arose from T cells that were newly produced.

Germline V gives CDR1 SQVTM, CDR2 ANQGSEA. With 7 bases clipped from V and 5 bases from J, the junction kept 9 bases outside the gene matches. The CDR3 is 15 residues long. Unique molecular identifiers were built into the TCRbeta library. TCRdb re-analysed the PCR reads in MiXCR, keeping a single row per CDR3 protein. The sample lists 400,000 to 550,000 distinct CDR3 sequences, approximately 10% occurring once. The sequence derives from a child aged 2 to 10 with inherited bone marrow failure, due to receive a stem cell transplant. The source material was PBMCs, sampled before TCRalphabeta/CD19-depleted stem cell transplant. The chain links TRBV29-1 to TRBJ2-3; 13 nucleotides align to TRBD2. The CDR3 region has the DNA TGCAGCGCCCCTAGGACTAGCGGGAGTGGAGATACGCAGTATTTT. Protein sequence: CSAPRTSGSGDTQYF.